The 21 T cell receptor beta chains below come from one sample, sequenced in a study of tumor and adjacent non-tumor tissue in lung cancer. No cell sorting was done before RNA was extracted from the tissue. A modified ARM-PCR protocol with three rounds of nested PCR amplified TCRbeta. TCRdb called the multiplex PCR reads again in MiXCR, with one record for every CDR3 protein. The table shows about 76,000 distinct CDR3 sequences, with about two thirds occurring only once. The material sequenced was lung tumor tissue. These receptor sequences come from a woman aged 70-85 years with non-small cell lung cancer.

Comment on this clonotype: It may be a read error: a sequence one base away is much more abundant. The chain links TRBV12-3 or TRBV12-4 to TRBJ1-1, with TRBD1 matching 7 bases. The CDR3 loop spans 15 amino acids. The CDR3 DNA is TGTGCCGGCAGTCCACCCAACAGGGGGAACACTGAAGCTTTCTTT. This encodes CAGSPPNRGNTEAFF.

About this clonotype itself: Germline is not matched at one junction end, which may reflect a read error. V usage is TRBV6-5 and J usage is TRBJ2-3; D is undetermined. The CDR3 totals 15 residues. Germline assignment: CDR1 MNHEY and CDR2 SVGAGI. CDR3 region: CASSYSFMNPDTHYF. The DNA of the CDR3 is TGTGCCAGCAGTTATTCGTTTATGAACCCAGATACGCACTATTTT.

Notes on this clonotype: A junction boundary mismatches the germline segment, possibly from a read error. V gene TRBV7-9 combines with J gene TRBJ2-5; D not certain. CDR1 SEHNR and CDR2 FQNEAQ come from the germline V gene (reference sequence). The CDR3 spans 16 residues. The CDR3 spells CASSFPESTYQETQYF. The CDR3 nucleotides are TGCGCCAGCAGCTTTCCCGAGAGCACGTACCAAGAGACCCAGTACTTC. The full variable domain, its missing parts supplied by reference TRBV7-9 and TRBJ2-5, is DTGVSQNPRHKITKRGQNVTFRCDPISEHNRLYWYRQTLGQGPEFLTYFQNEAQLEKSRLLSDRFSAERPKGSFSTLEIQRTEQGDSAMYLCASSFPESTYQETQYFGPGTRLLVL.

With respect to this clonotype: A read error may be the cause here, since a much bigger clone is one base away. V is TRBV24-1 and J is TRBJ2-2; D might be TRBD1 (6 bases). CDR3 length: 16 residues. Per the germline V gene, CDR1 is KGHDR and CDR2 is SFDVKD. The CDR3 reads CATGDARTANTGELFF. CDR3 bases: TGTGCCACCGGTGATGCCCGGACAGCGAACACCGGGGAGCTGTTTTTT.

As to this clonotype: The conserved closing phenylalanine or tryptophan is absent in this CDR3, likely reflecting a read error. The chain links TRBV5-4 to TRBJ2-3, with D perhaps matching TRBD1 or TRBD2 (7 bases each). Germline V lookup: CDR1 SGHNT, CDR2 YYREEE (reference sequence). The CDR3 contains 15 residues. CDR3 coding DNA: TGCGCCAGCAGCCAGGGGGGGAGGGCCACAGATACGCAGTATCTT. This codes for CASSQGGRATDTQYL.

On this clonotype: An end of the junction differs from the germline gene, which may be a read error. The rearrangement links TRBV4-1 to TRBJ2-2; TRBD2 aligns across 9 bases. Germline V gene sequence: CDR1 MGHRA, CDR2 YSYEKL. The CDR3 is made up of 15 amino acids. CDR3 sequence: CASRGLAGYFAELFF. For the CDR3, the DNA is TGCGCCAGCCGGGGCCTAGCGGGATATTTCGCGGAGTTGTTTTTT.

This clonotype was detected ten times or more. The rearrangement uses TRBV28 and TRBJ2-2; D is ambiguous. The germline V gene encodes CDR1 MDHEN and CDR2 SYDVKM. The CDR3 has 13 residues. The ends were cut back, 7 bases at V and 1 base at J, with 7 bases in the middle. The CDR3 region is CASIRGNTGELFF. The DNA for the CDR3 is TGTGCCAGCATTAGAGGGAACACCGGGGAGCTGTTTTTT.

V gene TRBV6-1 combines with J gene TRBJ1-1; weak D call: TRBD1 (5 bases). Germline CDR1 MNHNS, CDR2 SASEGT. The ends were cut back, 3 bases at V and 7 bases at J, with 12 bases in the middle. The CDR3 totals 13 residues. The CDR3: CASSEIREIEAFF. In nucleotides, the CDR3 is TGTGCCAGCAGTGAGATCAGGGAAATTGAAGCTTTCTTT.

The chain recombines TRBV5-1 with TRBJ2-7; D possibly corresponds to TRBD1 (6 bases). The germline V gene has CDR1 SGHRS and CDR2 YFSETQ. V shed 7 bases and J shed 0 bases, with 11 bases lying between them. The CDR3 contains 13 residues. The CDR3 protein is CASGGQSSYEQYF. CDR3 nucleotides: TGCGCCAGCGGAGGACAGAGCTCCTACGAGCAGTACTTC.

The sample holds a few counts of this clonotype. A much larger clone differs from this one at a single base, so this may be a read error. The chain carries TRBV6-6 and TRBJ2-7; 9 bases are a match to TRBD2. The CDR3 loop spans 14 amino acids. The V segment lost 5 bases and the J segment 8 bases; nucleotides outside the gene matches: 10. Looked up from germline, CDR1 is MNHNY and CDR2 is SVGAGI (reference sequence). CDR3 protein: CASSNPAGGFKQYF. CDR3 DNA sequence: TGTGCCAGCAGTAACCCGGCGGGGGGGTTCAAGCAGTACTTC.

This clonotype was counted at least ten times. The chain uses TRBV11-2 and TRBJ1-1; the D is unclear. The germline V gene has CDR1 SGHAT and CDR2 FQNNGV. Trimming cost V 0 bases and J 1 base, with 12 bases left between them. The CDR3 is 16 amino acids. This chain's CDR3 is CASSLDLLQSNTEAFF. CDR3 DNA: TGTGCCAGCAGCTTAGATCTGTTACAGTCGAACACTGAAGCTTTCTTT.

In the case of this clonotype: No conserved phenylalanine or tryptophan is present at the end of the CDR3, so a read error is the likely explanation. The rearrangement links TRBV6-2 or TRBV6-3 to TRBJ1-1; 7 bases align to TRBD1. The CDR3 runs to 14 residues. Germline V gene data show CDR1 as MNHEY and CDR2 as SVGEGT. The CDR3 region is CASSYPTGATEAFY. CDR3 DNA: TGCGCCAGCAGTTACCCAACAGGGGCCACTGAAGCTTTCTAT.

The chain employs TRBV7-9 and TRBJ1-1; D remains ambiguous. Germline CDR1 SEHNR, CDR2 FQNEAQ (reference sequence). There are 12 residues in the CDR3. CDR3 amino acids: CDSSWGNTEAFF. The CDR3 coding sequence is TGTGACAGTAGCTGGGGGAACACTGAAGCTTTCTTT.

With respect to this clonotype: Germline and junction disagree at one end, which may indicate a read error. The J gene is TRBJ2-2, the V gene TRBV6-1, with TRBD2 identical over 10 bases. This CDR3 has 16 residues. CDR1 is MNHNS, CDR2 SASEGT, per germline. The CDR3 loop is CASSTGASGSFGELFF. The CDR3 bases are TGTGCCAGCAGTACCGGGGCTAGCGGGAGTTTCGGGGAGCTATTTTTT.

As to this clonotype: Germline is not matched at one junction end, which may reflect a read error. In DNA form, the CDR3 reads TGTGCCACCAGTAAGACAGGGGCGAACGACGAGCAGTTCTTC. It yields the protein CATSKTGANDEQFF. This sequence joins TRBV6-1 and TRBJ2-1; 8 bases align to TRBD1. This CDR3 has 14 residues. CDR1 is MNHNS and CDR2 is SASEGT in the germline V gene.

Comments on this clonotype: A much larger clone sits a single nucleotide away, making a read error possible. This chain connects TRBV20-1 to TRBJ1-5; tentatively, D is TRBD1 (6 bases). Germline CDR1 DFQATT, CDR2 SNEGSKA (reference sequence). V gave up 2 bases and J gave up 7 bases, with 21 bases separating them. The CDR3 contains 16 residues. The DNA for the CDR3 is TGCAGTGCTAGAACCAGGGGAGGGGGAAGAGGACAGCCCCAGCATTTT. This codes for CSARTRGGGRGQPQHF.

The chain recombines TRBV30 with TRBJ2-2; D is undetermined. The CDR3 sequence is 14 residues long. Trimming took 8 bases from V and 13 from J, leaving 26 bases between them. Germline V gene data show CDR1 as GTSNPN and CDR2 as SVGIG (reference sequence). The CDR3 spells CATKFWGNTRVLFF. CDR3 in DNA: TGTGCCACCAAGTTCTGGGGTAACACCCGGGTGCTGTTTTTT. The full variable domain, in which reference TRBV30 and TRBJ2-2 provide the parts outside the CDR3, is SQTIHQWPATLVQPVGSPLSLECTVEGTSNPNLYWYRQAAGRGLQLLFYSVGIGQISSEVPQNLSASRPQDRQFILSSKKLLLSDSGFYLCATKFWGNTRVLFFGEGSRLTVL.

This clonotype was seen just once. Since a much larger clone is just one base distant, this may be a read error. The chain is built from TRBV28 and TRBJ1-3, with D possibly being TRBD1 (6 bases). Trimming took off 6 bases at V and 0 bases at J, with 12 bases between the two ends. Germline V CDR1 and CDR2: MDHEN, SYDVKM. The CDR3 extends over 15 amino acids. The CDR3 nucleotides are TGTGCCAGCAGGGGTACCAGGGGCTCTGGAAACACCATATATTTT. It translates to CASRGTRGSGNTIYF.

The V call is TRBV7-2, the J call TRBJ2-3; no clear D. V shed 3 bases and J shed 1 base, with 5 bases lying between them. The CDR3 runs 13 residues. CDR1 and CDR2 (germline): SGHTA, FQGNSA. DNA for the CDR3: TGTGCCAGCAGCTTCCCGGGCACAGATACGCAGTATTTT. Translating gives CASSFPGTDTQYF.

As to this clonotype: The junction differs from germline at one of its ends, possibly a read error. The chain combines TRBV5-5 with TRBJ1-6, with D maybe TRBD1 (5 bases). The CDR3 extends over 15 amino acids. In germline, CDR1 is SGHKS, CDR2 YYEKEE (reference sequence). The CDR3 DNA reads as TGCGCCAGCAACCAGGGTAACGAATGGGATTCACCCCTCCACTTT. It is translated as CASNQGNEWDSPLHF.

V usage is TRBV6-1 and J usage is TRBJ2-2, with D possibly matching TRBD2 (5 bases). In germline, CDR1 is MNHNS, CDR2 SASEGT. V was clipped by 8 bases and J by 5 bases, with 21 bases between them. CDR3 length: 16 residues. The CDR3 nucleotides read TGTGCCAGCTGTGGGCGAGGAGCGGTGAAGACCGGGGAGCTGTTTTTT. Translating gives CASCGRGAVKTGELFF.